The TCR beta chain described here comes from a study of blood T cells in healthy people across ages. Looking at the study overall: About one barcoded beta molecule was captured per two T cells (by template switching).

Trimming at V came to 0 bases and at J to 3 bases, leaving 5 bases not matched to a gene. Per germline, CDR1 SQVTM and CDR2 ANQGSEA. The CDR3 covers 16 residues. In this sample, this clonotype turned up once. Next came a second PCR, run for about 6 to 11 cycles, which used a sample-barcoded 5' primer along with a J-beta primer mix. Each cDNA was tagged by a template-switch adaptor containing 12 random nucleotides. Every individual sample yielded 2.5 million or more paired-end reads (each containing CDR3). Each CDR3 protein gets one entry after TCRdb re-called the 5' RACE reads with MiXCR. The data show more than 650,000 distinct CDR3 sequences, 22% seen once.

The sequence was collected from a man in his 70s in good health. The chain recombines TRBV29-1 with TRBJ2-1; 10 bases are a match to TRBD1. What was sequenced was blood. CDR3 DNA sequence: TGCAGCGTTGAAGATTGGGGACAGGGGTTCTACAATGAGCAGTTCTTC. It codes for CSVEDWGQGFYNEQFF.